These 15 T cell receptor beta chains originate from one sample sequenced in a study of response to subunit inactivated influenza vaccine. TCRdb passed the RT-PCR reads through MiXCR, listing each CDR3 protein once. The sample carries 600,000 to 700,000 distinct CDR3 sequences, less than 15% recorded once. Here the sequenced sample was PBMCs from blood, taken around 15 days before vaccination. These receptor sequences come from a man over 45 who received an inactivated influenza vaccine.

The chain combines TRBV30 with TRBJ1-1; D is undetermined. Trimming left V 3 bases short and J 5 bases short, with 13 bases between. Germline V gene sequence: CDR1 GTSNPN, CDR2 SVGIG (reference sequence). CDR3 length: 13 residues. The CDR3 DNA is TGTGCCTGGAGGCCCCCTCAATTAACTGAAGCTTTCTTT. Protein sequence: CAWRPPQLTEAFF.

The rearrangement links TRBV6-1 to TRBJ2-7; 8 bases map to TRBD1. The CDR3 contains 15 residues. CDR1 and CDR2 (germline): MNHNS, SASEGT. Trimming cost V 6 bases and J 1 base; bases outside gene matches: 8. The CDR3, as DNA: TGTGCCAGCAGACTCCGGGACAGGCCGTCCTACGAGCAGTACTTC. Its protein is CASRLRDRPSYEQYF.

Only a few counts were recorded for this clonotype. This chain uses TRBV4-3 with TRBJ1-6; D not resolved. The germline V gene encodes CDR1 LGHNA and CDR2 YSLEER. The CDR3 runs 17 residues. V gave up 0 bases and J gave up 0 bases, with 9 bases separating them. The CDR3, as DNA: TGCGCCAGCAGCCAAGAGAGTCTCAGCTCCTATAATTCACCCCTCCACTTT. As protein: CASSQESLSSYNSPLHF.

In its sample, this clonotype was seen a few times. The chain carries TRBV4-2 and TRBJ2-7; no reliable D call. Germline V gene sequence: CDR1 LGHNA, CDR2 YNFKEQ. The CDR3 runs to 15 residues. Trimming cost V 0 bases and J 2 bases, with 11 bases left between them. The CDR3 reads CASSQDPGTTYEQYF. For the CDR3, the DNA is TGTGCCAGCAGCCAAGATCCAGGAACGACCTACGAGCAGTACTTC.

This clonotype was found many times. The V and J genes are TRBV27 and TRBJ2-1; D may be TRBD2 (5 bases). Looked up from germline, CDR1 is MNHEY and CDR2 is SMNVEV (reference sequence). V dropped 0 bases and J dropped 0 bases, with 12 bases sitting between them. The CDR3 spans 17 residues. The CDR3 coding sequence is TGTGCCAGCAGTTTATCCCAAGCGGTCCGCTCCTACAATGAGCAGTTCTTC. Its protein is CASSLSQAVRSYNEQFF.

This clonotype was counted ten times or more. The rearrangement links TRBV4-2 to TRBJ2-7, with D maybe TRBD1 (5 bases). Germline CDR1 is LGHNA and CDR2 is YNFKEQ. The V end lost 1 base, the J end lost 3 bases, and 7 bases lay between the germline ends. CDR3 length equals 13 residues. CDR3 amino acids: CASSQVDSYEQYF. In DNA, the CDR3 is TGTGCCAGCAGCCAAGTTGACAGCTACGAGCAGTACTTC.

This clonotype has only a few counts. V gene TRBV29-1 combines with J gene TRBJ2-3; D remains ambiguous. Trimming pared 4 bases from V and 0 bases from J, leaving 11 bases between. Germline V gene lookup returns CDR1 SQVTM and CDR2 ANQGSEA. The CDR3 extends over 14 amino acids. The chain's CDR3 is CSVGHGVSTDTQYF. DNA for the CDR3: TGCAGCGTTGGTCACGGAGTCAGCACAGATACGCAGTATTTT.

This clonotype has a handful of counts. The chain recombines TRBV6-1 with TRBJ2-7; tentative D call: TRBD2 (6 bases). Trimming shortened V by 6 bases and J by 1 base, and 19 bases separated the two germline ends. CDR1 and CDR2 from the germline V gene are MNHNS and SASEGT. This CDR3 contains 16 residues. The CDR3 nucleotides read TGTGCCAGCAGGAAACTTCAGGGAGGAGAGTCCTACGAGCAGTACTTC. Amino acids: CASRKLQGGESYEQYF.

The chain has TRBV7-9 and TRBJ1-4; unclear D gene. Germline CDR1 is SEHNR and CDR2 is FQNEAQ (reference sequence). Trimming stripped 6 bases from V and 3 bases from J, with 14 bases between. This CDR3 contains 15 residues. CDR3 sequence reads: CASRSFGGSNEKLFF. DNA of the CDR3: TGTGCCAGCAGGAGTTTCGGCGGGTCTAATGAAAAACTGTTTTTT. Full variable domain (rest looked up from reference TRBV7-9 and TRBJ1-4): DTGVSQNPRHKITKRGQNVTFRCDPISEHNRLYWYRQTLGQGPEFLTYFQNEAQLEKSRLLSDRFSAERPKGSFSTLEIQRTEQGDSAMYLCASRSFGGSNEKLFFGSGTQLSVL.

The J gene is TRBJ2-7, the V gene TRBV7-7; 13 nucleotides match TRBD2. Germline lookup yields CDR1 SSHAT and CDR2 FNYEAQ (reference sequence). This CDR3 comprises 15 residues. Trimming cost V 4 bases and J 5 bases; bases outside gene matches: 5. CDR3 coding DNA: TGTGCCAGCAGCTCCGGACTAGCGGGAGCCCACGAGCAGTACTTC. Protein product: CASSSGLAGAHEQYF. The full variable domain, with the rest looked up from reference TRBV7-7 and TRBJ2-7, is GAGVSQSPRYKVTKRGQDVTLRCDPISSHATLYWYQQALGQGPEFLTYFNYEAQPDKSGLPSDRFSAERPEGSISTLTIQRTEQRDSAMYRCASSSGLAGAHEQYFGPGTRLTVT.

The CDR3 region is CSAKDPNQPQHF. The CDR3 coding sequence is TGCAGTGCTAAAGATCCAAATCAGCCCCAGCATTTT. The gene calls are TRBV20-1 and TRBJ1-5; D not certain. Trimming took 4 bases from V and 4 from J, leaving 8 bases between them. This CDR3 contains 12 residues. Per the germline V gene, CDR1 is DFQATT and CDR2 is SNEGSKA (reference sequence).

This clonotype has more than one count but fewer than ten. The chain uses TRBV29-1 and TRBJ1-3; tentatively, D is TRBD1 (5 bases). CDR1 is SQVTM, CDR2 ANQGSEA, per germline. The CDR3 consists of 13 residues. The V gene lost 4 bases and the J gene lost 0 bases, with 7 bases spanning the gap. In DNA, the CDR3 is TGCAGCGTTGTAGACAGCTCTGGAAACACCATATATTTT. Translation: CSVVDSSGNTIYF.

At least ten counts were recorded for this clonotype. This sequence joins TRBV20-1 and TRBJ2-5; 7 nucleotides match TRBD1. The trim removed 5 bases at V and 5 bases at J, leaving 11 bases unmatched. Germline V gene lookup returns CDR1 DFQATT and CDR2 SNEGSKA (reference sequence). CDR3 length: 14 residues. CDR3 protein: CSAFQQGWRETQYF. In DNA, the CDR3 is TGCAGTGCTTTCCAACAGGGGTGGCGGGAGACCCAGTACTTC.

This chain joins TRBV14 and TRBJ2-2; the match to TRBD1 covers 7 bases. Germline CDR1 SGHDN, CDR2 FVKESK. With V trimmed by 4 bases and J by 6 bases, 8 bases remained unmatched. The CDR3 length is 15 residues. CDR3 region: CASSPAGGGSGELFF. The CDR3 DNA reads TGTGCCAGCAGCCCCGCAGGGGGTGGCTCCGGGGAGCTGTTTTTT.

This clonotype was picked up many times. The genes are TRBV29-1 and TRBJ2-3; TRBD2 agrees at 13 bases. The V segment lost 6 bases and the J segment 0 bases; nucleotides outside the gene matches: 6. There are 16 residues in the CDR3. Germline CDR1 reads SQVTM; CDR2 reads ANQGSEA. CDR3 region: CSVRGGLAGSTDTQYF. In DNA, the CDR3 is TGCAGCGTCCGAGGGGGACTAGCGGGGAGCACAGATACGCAGTATTTT.